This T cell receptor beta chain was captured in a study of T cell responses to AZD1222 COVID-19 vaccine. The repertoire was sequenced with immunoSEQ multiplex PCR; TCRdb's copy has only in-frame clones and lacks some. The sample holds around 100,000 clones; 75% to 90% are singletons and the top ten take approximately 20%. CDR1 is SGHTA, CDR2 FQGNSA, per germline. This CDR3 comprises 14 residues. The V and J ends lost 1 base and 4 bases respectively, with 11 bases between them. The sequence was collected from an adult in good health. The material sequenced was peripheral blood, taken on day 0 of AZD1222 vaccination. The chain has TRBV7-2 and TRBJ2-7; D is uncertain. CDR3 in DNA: TGTGCCAGCAGCTTAGAGGCGTACGGATACGAGCAGTACTTC. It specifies CASSLEAYGYEQYF.